This T cell receptor (beta chain) was retrieved from a study of blood T cell repertoires in COVID-19. For the study at large: Some COVID-19 samples were acute and others convalescent; all came from the United States, Italy and Spain. The analysed material was cDNA or gDNA that came from T cells, B-cell-depleted T cells, or PBMCs.

The germline V gene has CDR1 SGDLS and CDR2 YYNGEE. The V segment lost 4 bases and the J segment 7 bases; nucleotides outside the gene matches: 5. The CDR3 is 14 amino acids. Under the authors' procedure: Cell counts per sample came from amplifying reference gene primers. Repertoires were generated with immunoSEQ multiplex PCR, while TCRdb's copy carries only in-frame clones and drops some. That table furnishes V, J and clone size, whereas the DNA furnished D and trimming. The sample consists of 120,000 or so clones, 85% to 90% of them appearing once. The sequenced material came from peripheral blood. The chain couples TRBV9 to TRBJ2-2, with 9 positions matching TRBD2. This receptor was identified in a woman between 45 and 60 years old with acute or convalescent COVID-19. CDR3 residues: CASSYGGRGGELFF. CDR3 in DNA: TGTGCCAGCAGCTACGGCGGGAGGGGCGGGGAGCTGTTTTTT.